Shown below are 19 T cell receptor beta chains from a single sample sequenced in a study of cytomegalovirus exposure and HLA in healthy donors. In the PCR, 60 Vbeta and 13 Jbeta primers were used. Data came from immunoSEQ multiplex PCR; TCRdb stores just in-frame clones and leaves some out. The sample table sets out around 76,000 clones. Sequencing was done on a sample of PBMCs. The receptors were sampled from a man aged 35-49 years in good health and CMV-seronegative.

The chain recombines TRBV6-4 with TRBJ2-2; D may be TRBD2 (7 bases). V lost 4 bases to trimming and J lost 4 bases, with 16 bases between them. Germline assignment: CDR1 MRHNA and CDR2 SNTAGT. The CDR3 contains 16 residues. DNA for the CDR3: TGTGCCAGCAGTGTATTTGGGGGGGCGACCACCGGGGAGCTGTTTTTT. This gives the protein CASSVFGGATTGELFF.

The chain uses TRBV11-2 and TRBJ2-5; TRBD2 agrees at 10 bases. Per the germline V gene, CDR1 is SGHAT and CDR2 is FQNNGV. The CDR3 runs to 15 residues. The V and J ends lost 5 bases and 5 bases, in that order; junction bases with no gene match: 8. The CDR3 region has the DNA TGTGCCAGCAGCGTGCAGCGGGGGGGTGCGGAGACCCAGTACTTC. Translating gives CASSVQRGGAETQYF.

V and J are TRBV12-5 and TRBJ1-2; D might be TRBD1 (6 bases). Trimming left V 1 base short and J 7 bases short, with 10 bases between. Germline lookup yields CDR1 LGHNT and CDR2 FRNRAP. The CDR3 sequence is 13 residues long. The chain's CDR3 is CASGLDLRGGYTF. The CDR3, as DNA: TGTGCTAGTGGTTTGGATCTCAGGGGTGGCTACACCTTC.

The chain links TRBV5-4 to TRBJ2-7, with D unresolved. This CDR3 comprises 12 residues. CDR1 is SGHNT, CDR2 YYREEE, per germline (reference sequence). The V gene lost 5 bases and the J gene lost 7 bases, with 13 bases spanning the gap. The CDR3 sequence: CASRLPPEEQYF. The CDR3 nucleotides are TGTGCCAGCAGGTTACCCCCGGAGGAGCAGTACTTC.

The V and J genes are TRBV15 and TRBJ2-3, with a tentative D call TRBD2 (6 bases). Germline CDR1 LNHNV, CDR2 YYDKDF (reference sequence). The V gene lost 1 base and the J gene lost 0 bases, with 17 bases spanning the gap. CDR3 length equals 18 residues. The CDR3 loop is CATSRGISGDTSTDTQYF. CDR3 nucleotides: TGTGCCACCAGCAGAGGTATATCGGGAGACACCAGCACAGATACGCAGTATTTT.

The chain carries TRBV7-2 and TRBJ2-1, with D perhaps TRBD1 (6 bases). V was pared by 3 bases and J by 7 bases, with 10 bases between. The CDR3 sequence is 13 residues long. Germline CDR1 SGHTA, CDR2 FQGNSA. CDR3 sequence reads: CASSFYRENEQFF. The CDR3 DNA is TGTGCCAGCAGCTTCTACAGGGAGAATGAGCAGTTCTTC.

J is TRBJ2-1 and V is TRBV2; 13 nucleotides agree with TRBD2. CDR3 length: 15 residues. Unmatched junction bases numbered 9, after V lost 6 bases and J lost 10 bases. Germline CDR1 is SNHLY and CDR2 is FYNNEI. The CDR3 coding sequence is TGTGCCAGCAGCGCCGAACTAGCGGGAGGGGGAGAGCAGTTCTTC. Protein: CASSAELAGGGEQFF.

The chain carries TRBV4-1 and TRBJ2-7, with 7 positions matching TRBD2. This CDR3 has 16 amino acids. V lost 0 bases to trimming and J lost 2 bases; unmatched junction nucleotides: 7. CDR1 and CDR2 from the germline V gene are MGHRA and YSYEKL. This CDR3 is CASSQDAAGAPYEQYF. The CDR3 DNA reads as TGCGCCAGCAGCCAAGACGCGGCGGGAGCACCCTACGAGCAGTACTTC.

The V call is TRBV6-6, the J call TRBJ2-2, with TRBD2 matching over 7 bases. J gave up 5 bases and V 2 bases, and 5 bases lay outside the gene matches. The CDR3 has 15 amino acids. CDR1 is MNHNY and CDR2 is SVGAGI in the germline V gene (reference sequence). For the CDR3, the DNA is TGTGCCAGCAGTTACGGACTAGAGGGAACCGGGGAGCTGTTTTTT. It codes for CASSYGLEGTGELFF.

The V and J genes are TRBV6-1 and TRBJ1-2, with D tentatively TRBD1 (5 bases). There are 14 residues in the CDR3. Between the trimmed V and J ends, which lost 7 bases and 3 bases, there was a span of 15 bases. CDR1 and CDR2 from the germline V gene are MNHNS and SASEGT. The CDR3 DNA reads as TGTGCCAGCAATTTACAGGTTTCCTACTATGGCTACACCTTC. It specifies CASNLQVSYYGYTF.

The chain is built from TRBV7-8 and TRBJ1-6; 7 nucleotides align to TRBD1. V dropped 2 bases and J dropped 5; count of bases not matched to a gene: 3. CDR3 size: 15 residues. The germline gives CDR1 SGHVS, CDR2 FQNEAQ. CDR3 nucleotide sequence: TGTGCCAGCAGCTTACGCGGACAGGATAATTCACCCCTCCACTTT. Protein: CASSLRGQDNSPLHF.

The V and J genes are TRBV29-1 and TRBJ1-1; no reliable D call. Trimming cost V 4 bases and J 0 bases, with 12 bases left between them. CDR3 length: 14 amino acids. The germline CDR1 and CDR2 sequences are SQVTM and ANQGSEA. CDR3 protein: CSVGIRGLNTEAFF. The CDR3 DNA is TGCAGCGTTGGGATTAGAGGCTTGAACACTGAAGCTTTCTTT.

The V gene is TRBV6-5, the J gene TRBJ2-3, with 8 bases that match TRBD2. The CDR3 runs to 15 residues. Germline lookup yields CDR1 MNHEY and CDR2 SVGAGI. The V and J ends lost 5 bases and 0 bases, in that order; junction bases with no gene match: 4. For the CDR3, the DNA is TGTGCCAGCAGTCTTAGCGGGGTCAGCACAGATACGCAGTATTTT. Translating it yields CASSLSGVSTDTQYF.

CDR3: CASSELPGNTEAFF. DNA for the CDR3: TGCGCCAGCAGTGAGTTGCCGGGGAACACTGAAGCTTTCTTT. The J gene is TRBJ1-1, the V gene TRBV10-1; the D is unclear. This CDR3 has 14 amino acids. V was pared by 1 base and J by 1 base, with 7 bases between. Germline lookup yields CDR1 WNHNN and CDR2 SYGVQD (reference sequence).

The chain combines TRBV19 with TRBJ1-2; D gene ambiguous. Germline CDR1 is LNHDA and CDR2 is SQIVND (reference sequence). This CDR3 has 13 amino acids. Between the trimmed V and J ends, which lost 5 bases and 4 bases, there was a span of 11 bases. The CDR3 DNA sequence: TGTGCCAGTAGTTTTATAGTTCGCTATGGCTACACCTTC. Translated, it gives CASSFIVRYGYTF.

J is TRBJ2-3 and V is TRBV10-3, with 8 nucleotides matching TRBD2. CDR3 size: 15 residues. Germline loops: CDR1 ENHRY, CDR2 SYGVKD. The trim removed 6 bases at V and 2 bases at J, leaving 7 bases unmatched. CDR3 loop: CAISPAGGATDTQYF. The CDR3, as DNA: TGTGCCATCAGCCCTGCCGGGGGGGCCACAGATACGCAGTATTTT.

The V and J genes are TRBV9 and TRBJ2-7; D may be TRBD2 (5 bases). The germline V and J ends were trimmed by 0 bases and 2 bases, with 12 bases remaining between them. Germline CDR1 and CDR2: SGDLS and YYNGEE. The length of the CDR3 is 15 residues. CDR3 loop: CASSVVSGNPYEQYF. The CDR3 DNA reads as TGTGCCAGCAGCGTAGTCAGCGGAAACCCCTACGAGCAGTACTTC.

The CDR3 sequence: CASIETSLSAGELFF. Here the CDR3 DNA reads TGTGCCAGCATAGAGACATCCCTTTCCGCCGGGGAGCTGTTTTTT. This chain links TRBV6-1 with TRBJ2-2; D is unclear. Germline-derived CDR1 and CDR2 are MNHNS and SASEGT. The V end lost 7 bases, the J end lost 6 bases, and 18 bases lay between the germline ends. This CDR3 comprises 15 residues.

The V call is TRBV9, the J call TRBJ2-7; possible D gene TRBD1, 6 bases. V lost 1 base and J 7 bases, leaving 12 bases between the germline ends. Germline V gene sequence: CDR1 SGDLS, CDR2 YYNGEE. This CDR3 is built from 13 residues. CDR3 residues: CASSVTGPPEQYF. In nucleotides, the CDR3 is TGTGCCAGCAGCGTAACAGGGCCTCCGGAGCAGTACTTC. Combining the CDR3 with reference TRBV9 and TRBJ2-7 gives the whole variable domain DSGVTQTPKHLITATGQRVTLRCSPRSGDLSVYWYQQSLDQGLQFLIQYYNGEERAKGNILERFSAQQFPDLHSELNLSSLELGDSALYFCASSVTGPPEQYFGPGTRLTVT.